This TCR beta chain stems from a study of T cells in women clearing cervical HPV infection. Study at large: Cases were women with histologically confirmed HPV16-related CIN3 or worse, including a couple of invasive cancers. Case blood was drawn a median about 23 weeks after lesion detection.

Profiling relied on immunoSEQ multiplex PCR, and the TCRdb table lists in-frame clones only, not all of them. In all, the sample yields about 46,000 clones. The CDR3 extends over 15 amino acids. The germline gives CDR1 MNHEY, CDR2 SMNVEV (reference sequence). V was cut by 3 bases and J by 0 bases, with 10 bases left in between. Each participant carried one incident cervical HPV16 infection only. Regarding this clone: With the read ending 3 residues before the CDR3 end, the germline J gene is used to fill in that end.

This clonotype was obtained from a woman between 18 and 70 years old with a cervical HPV16 infection that either progressed to CIN3+ or cleared (not recorded which). Sequences were obtained from blood buffy coat. This sequence joins TRBV27 and TRBJ2-3; possibly TRBD2 for D (6 bases). The covered CDR3 bases are TGTGCCAGCAGTTTGGGCGGGATAAGCACAGATACG. The encoded protein is CASSLGGISTDT. The complete CDR3 protein is CASSLGGISTDTQYF.